A selection of T cell receptor beta chains follows, all from one sample in a study of T cells in Graves' hyperthyroidism and ophthalmopathy. MiXCR was run by TCRdb on the multiplex PCR reads, yielding one entry per CDR3 protein. This table has some 490,000 distinct CDR3 sequences, about 20% appearing once. The sequencing input was blood. The receptors were sampled from a woman between 65 and 79 years old with Graves' ophthalmopathy. Each CDR3 is given with its conserved first and last residue. Fields, in order: J gene, clone size, V gene, D gene, CDR3 DNA, CDR3 protein. The D gene is left open where the match is weak. Clone size, where shown, is once, few, many, or a class for clones that have expanded.

j_call: TRBJ1-1; clone_size: many; v_call: TRBV29-1; d_call: .; cdr3_nt: TGCAGCGTCTCCCCACGGGGAGGAAACACTGAAGCTTTCTTT; cdr3_aa: CSVSPRGGNTEAFF
j_call: TRBJ2-5; clone_size: .; v_call: TRBV19; d_call: .; cdr3_nt: TGTGCCAGTACCGTGCCGGGGCAGGGGACGTCAGAGACCCAGTACTTC; cdr3_aa: CASTVPGQGTSETQYF
j_call: TRBJ2-3; clone_size: few; v_call: TRBV3-1; d_call: TRBD2; cdr3_nt: TGTGCCAGCAGCTCCCGCCCATTAGCGGGACTAAGCACAGATACGCAGTATTTT; cdr3_aa: CASSSRPLAGLSTDTQYF
j_call: TRBJ2-3; clone_size: few; v_call: TRBV6-2/TRBV6-3; d_call: TRBD1; cdr3_nt: TGTGCCAGCAGCAGCTCTGGGACAGGGTCAGATACGCAGTATTTT; cdr3_aa: CASSSSGTGSDTQYF
j_call: TRBJ1-1; clone_size: few; v_call: TRBV9; d_call: TRBD1; cdr3_nt: TGTGCCAGCAGCTTGCATACAGGGGGGAACACTGAAGCTTTCTTT; cdr3_aa: CASSLHTGGNTEAFF
j_call: TRBJ2-2; clone_size: .; v_call: TRBV7-3; d_call: .; cdr3_nt: TGTGCCAGCAGCCCCGAAGGGGGACTTGCAACGAACACCGGGGAGCTGTTTTTT; cdr3_aa: CASSPEGGLATNTGELFF
j_call: TRBJ2-1; clone_size: .; v_call: TRBV4-1; d_call: TRBD2; cdr3_nt: TGCGCCAGCAGCCGTTCGGCTAGCGGCACCTACAATGAGCAGTTCTTC; cdr3_aa: CASSRSASGTYNEQFF
j_call: TRBJ2-1; clone_size: few; v_call: TRBV12-5; d_call: TRBD2; cdr3_nt: TGTGCTAGTGGAGCTCCCGGGACTAGCGGGAGTAGGGATGAGCAGTTCTTC; cdr3_aa: CASGAPGTSGSRDEQFF
j_call: TRBJ1-1; clone_size: few; v_call: TRBV20-1; d_call: .; cdr3_nt: TGCAGTGCTGGCCCCCAGGGCACTGAAGCTTTCTTT; cdr3_aa: CSAGPQGTEAFF
j_call: TRBJ1-5; clone_size: many; v_call: TRBV2; d_call: .; cdr3_nt: TGTGCCAGCAGTCCGGACAGCGCCTCCAATCAGCCCCAGCATTTT; cdr3_aa: CASSPDSASNQPQHF
j_call: TRBJ2-3; clone_size: many; v_call: TRBV6-1; d_call: .; cdr3_nt: TGTGCCAGCCGCGGTAGCGGCACAGATACGCAGTATTTT; cdr3_aa: CASRGSGTDTQYF
j_call: TRBJ2-7; clone_size: .; v_call: TRBV7-2; d_call: .; cdr3_nt: TGTGCCAGCAGCTTAGGCGGCCAGCCGGCGGCCTACGAGCAGTACTTC; cdr3_aa: CASSLGGQPAAYEQYF
j_call: TRBJ2-3; clone_size: .; v_call: TRBV6-1; d_call: TRBD1; cdr3_nt: TGTGCCAGCAGTGAAAGGGCAGGGGGCGCGTGGGTGACAGATACGCAGTATTTT; cdr3_aa: CASSERAGGAWVTDTQYF
j_call: TRBJ1-1; clone_size: few; v_call: TRBV6-2/TRBV6-3; d_call: TRBD1; cdr3_nt: TGTGCCAGCATTATAAGGGGGCTGAACACTGAAGCTTTCTTT; cdr3_aa: CASIIRGLNTEAFF
j_call: TRBJ2-3; clone_size: many; v_call: TRBV15; d_call: .; cdr3_nt: TGTGCCACCAGCAGAGAAGGAACCATACAAGATACGCAGTATTTT; cdr3_aa: CATSREGTIQDTQYF
j_call: TRBJ1-4; clone_size: .; v_call: TRBV4-1; d_call: .; cdr3_nt: TGCGCCAGCAGCCAAGATAGAGGGTTCCGCCAGTTCATCAAAAATGAAAAACTGTTTTTT; cdr3_aa: CASSQDRGFRQFIKNEKLFF
j_call: TRBJ1-1; clone_size: .; v_call: TRBV18; d_call: TRBD1; cdr3_nt: TGTGCCAGCTCAGGAGGGACAGAGAACACTGAAGCTTTCTTT; cdr3_aa: CASSGGTENTEAFF
j_call: TRBJ2-1; clone_size: .; v_call: TRBV20-1; d_call: .; cdr3_nt: TGCAGTGCTAGAGACCACAGTCCGAGCTCCTACAATGAGCAGTTCTTC; cdr3_aa: CSARDHSPSSYNEQFF
j_call: TRBJ2-2; clone_size: .; v_call: TRBV28; d_call: .; cdr3_nt: TGTGCCAGCAGTCTCAGGGTTGCGAACACCGGGGAGCTGTTTTTT; cdr3_aa: CASSLRVANTGELFF
j_call: TRBJ1-1; clone_size: .; v_call: TRBV30; d_call: TRBD1; cdr3_nt: TGTGCCTGGAGCGAGGGACAGCCGAACACTGAAGCTTTCTTT; cdr3_aa: CAWSEGQPNTEAFF
j_call: TRBJ1-3; clone_size: many; v_call: TRBV12-3/TRBV12-4; d_call: .; cdr3_nt: TGTGCCAGCAGTTCCGGACCGAACTCTGGAAACACCATATATTTT; cdr3_aa: CASSSGPNSGNTIYF
j_call: TRBJ2-2; clone_size: many; v_call: TRBV24-1; d_call: .; cdr3_nt: TGTGCCACCAGGGCTTCGGGCACCGGGGAGCTGTTTTTT; cdr3_aa: CATRASGTGELFF
j_call: TRBJ2-2; clone_size: .; v_call: TRBV11-2; d_call: TRBD2; cdr3_nt: TGTGCCAGCGGCTACGGACTAGCGGGAGACACCGGGGAGCTGTTTTTT; cdr3_aa: CASGYGLAGDTGELFF
j_call: TRBJ1-3; clone_size: few; v_call: TRBV19; d_call: .; cdr3_nt: TGTGCCAGTAGATCAAAGGCGAGCTCTGGAAACACCATATATTTT; cdr3_aa: CASRSKASSGNTIYF
j_call: TRBJ2-3; clone_size: few; v_call: TRBV20-1; d_call: .; cdr3_nt: TGCAGTGCTAGAGATGAGGATCAGGGGCCCGCAGATACGCAGTATTTT; cdr3_aa: CSARDEDQGPADTQYF
j_call: TRBJ2-5; clone_size: .; v_call: TRBV7-9; d_call: .; cdr3_nt: TGTGCCAGCAGGGGGGGGGCCCTGTACCAAGAGACCCAGTACTTC; cdr3_aa: CASRGGALYQETQYF
j_call: TRBJ2-1; clone_size: few; v_call: TRBV3-1; d_call: .; cdr3_nt: TGTGCCAGCAGCCAAAGCTCAGACAATGAGCAGTTCTTC; cdr3_aa: CASSQSSDNEQFF
j_call: TRBJ2-1; clone_size: few; v_call: TRBV4-1; d_call: .; cdr3_nt: TGCGCCAGCAGCCAAGGCGGAAACAATGAGCAGTTCTTC; cdr3_aa: CASSQGGNNEQFF
j_call: TRBJ2-3; clone_size: .; v_call: TRBV5-1; d_call: .; cdr3_nt: TGCGCCAGCAGCTCCCTTTGGGGGGATACGCAGTATTTT; cdr3_aa: CASSSLWGDTQYF
j_call: TRBJ2-7; clone_size: .; v_call: TRBV3-1; d_call: .; cdr3_nt: TGTGCCAGCAGCGGGGCGAAGGAAACCCGCCAGGAGCAGTACTTC; cdr3_aa: CASSGAKETRQEQYF
j_call: TRBJ2-5; clone_size: .; v_call: TRBV7-2; d_call: TRBD2; cdr3_nt: TGTGCCAGCAGCCAAGGGGTCCTAGCGGGTCAAGAGACCCAGTACTTC; cdr3_aa: CASSQGVLAGQETQYF
j_call: TRBJ2-3; clone_size: .; v_call: TRBV29-1; d_call: .; cdr3_nt: TGCAGCGTTGGATCTTTAGGCGATACGCAGTATTTT; cdr3_aa: CSVGSLGDTQYF
j_call: TRBJ2-7; clone_size: many; v_call: TRBV5-1; d_call: TRBD1; cdr3_nt: TGCGCCAGCAGCATACAGGGGAGAAGTGACGAGCAGTACTTC; cdr3_aa: CASSIQGRSDEQYF
j_call: TRBJ2-3; clone_size: once; v_call: TRBV19; d_call: .; cdr3_nt: TGTGCCAGTAGTACGACAGGTATGCGCGCAGATACGCAGTATTTT; cdr3_aa: CASSTTGMRADTQYF
j_call: TRBJ1-1; clone_size: few; v_call: TRBV12-3/TRBV12-4; d_call: .; cdr3_nt: TGTGCCAGCAGTAAGCCCACTGAAGCTTTCTTT; cdr3_aa: CASSKPTEAFF
j_call: TRBJ2-2; clone_size: .; v_call: TRBV11-1; d_call: .; cdr3_nt: TGTGCCAGCAGCTTACAAGGGACACTCACCGGGGAGCTGTTTTTT; cdr3_aa: CASSLQGTLTGELFF
j_call: TRBJ1-1; clone_size: .; v_call: TRBV30; d_call: .; cdr3_nt: TGTGCCTGGATTCCAAGGACAGTGAACACTGAAGCTTTCTTT; cdr3_aa: CAWIPRTVNTEAFF
j_call: TRBJ2-3; clone_size: once; v_call: TRBV10-3; d_call: TRBD1; cdr3_nt: TGTGCCATCAGCGGGACAGGGGTGATAGATACGCAGTATTTT; cdr3_aa: CAISGTGVIDTQYF
j_call: TRBJ1-4; clone_size: few; v_call: TRBV11-2; d_call: .; cdr3_nt: TGTGCCAGCAGCTTAGTTGGGGCGCCTAATGAAAAACTGTTTTTT; cdr3_aa: CASSLVGAPNEKLFF
j_call: TRBJ2-1; clone_size: few; v_call: TRBV3-1; d_call: TRBD2; cdr3_nt: TGTGCCAGCAGCCAAGGCGTGGGTGTGGCGGGAGAAAGGGATGAGCAGTTCTTC; cdr3_aa: CASSQGVGVAGERDEQFF
j_call: TRBJ1-4; clone_size: .; v_call: TRBV5-6; d_call: .; cdr3_nt: TGTGCCAGCAGCCCTCGACGAACCTCAACTAATGAAAAACTGTTTTTT; cdr3_aa: CASSPRRTSTNEKLFF
j_call: TRBJ1-1; clone_size: few; v_call: TRBV5-6; d_call: .; cdr3_nt: TGTGCCAGCAGCTTCTGGGGGCGCGCCACTGAAGCTTTCTTT; cdr3_aa: CASSFWGRATEAFF
j_call: TRBJ2-3; clone_size: .; v_call: TRBV7-9; d_call: .; cdr3_nt: TGTGCCAGCAGCTTAGTGGAAGAAGGCGATACGCAGTATTTT; cdr3_aa: CASSLVEEGDTQYF
j_call: TRBJ1-4; clone_size: .; v_call: TRBV30; d_call: .; cdr3_nt: TGTGCCTGGAGAACAGGGAACTCCCCTAATGAAAAACTGTTTTTT; cdr3_aa: CAWRTGNSPNEKLFF
j_call: TRBJ1-1; clone_size: .; v_call: TRBV7-9; d_call: .; cdr3_nt: TGTGCCAGCAGCCCCCCCGAAGAAGCTTTCTTT; cdr3_aa: CASSPPEEAFF
j_call: TRBJ2-6; clone_size: few; v_call: TRBV6-1; d_call: TRBD2; cdr3_nt: TGTGCCAGCAGTTGGGAGGGAGGTGGGGCCAACGTCCTGACTTTC; cdr3_aa: CASSWEGGGANVLTF
j_call: TRBJ2-7; clone_size: few; v_call: TRBV3-1; d_call: .; cdr3_nt: TGTGCCAGCAGCCCAACACCACAGTTGAGCTCCTACGAGCAGTACTTC; cdr3_aa: CASSPTPQLSSYEQYF
j_call: TRBJ1-2; clone_size: few; v_call: TRBV7-2; d_call: .; cdr3_nt: TGTGCCAGCAGCTTAGGAGCGCTTGGCTACACCTTC; cdr3_aa: CASSLGALGYTF
j_call: TRBJ2-2; clone_size: many; v_call: TRBV9; d_call: .; cdr3_nt: TGTGCCAGCAGCGTACCCTCCACCGGGGAGCTGTTTTTT; cdr3_aa: CASSVPSTGELFF
j_call: TRBJ2-1; clone_size: .; v_call: TRBV5-1; d_call: .; cdr3_nt: TGCGCCAGCAGCTTATACCAGGGAAAAAATGAGCAGTTCTTC; cdr3_aa: CASSLYQGKNEQFF
j_call: TRBJ2-6; clone_size: .; v_call: TRBV19; d_call: .; cdr3_nt: TGTGCCAGTAGTATAGATTCTGTTGGGAGGAGCTCTGGGGCCAACGTCCTGACTTTC; cdr3_aa: CASSIDSVGRSSGANVLTF
j_call: TRBJ2-3; clone_size: .; v_call: TRBV20-1; d_call: TRBD2; cdr3_nt: TGCAGTGCAGCCTCCACTAGCGGGAGGACCGGATGGGGAGCAGATACGCAGTATTTT; cdr3_aa: CSAASTSGRTGWGADTQYF
j_call: TRBJ1-4; clone_size: .; v_call: TRBV5-1; d_call: .; cdr3_nt: TGCGCCAGCAGCTTGGGGAATTGGGAAAAACTGTTTTTT; cdr3_aa: CASSLGNWEKLFF
j_call: TRBJ2-1; clone_size: many; v_call: TRBV12-3/TRBV12-4; d_call: .; cdr3_nt: TGTGCCAGCTCCCCCGGGCAGGGAATTAGGTACAATGAGCAGTTCTTC; cdr3_aa: CASSPGQGIRYNEQFF
j_call: TRBJ1-6; clone_size: .; v_call: TRBV7-9; d_call: .; cdr3_nt: TGTGCCAGCAGCCTGGATAATTCACCCCTCCACTTT; cdr3_aa: CASSLDNSPLHF
j_call: TRBJ2-5; clone_size: few; v_call: TRBV6-6; d_call: .; cdr3_nt: TGTGCCAGCAGTTACTCGGTACAAGAGACCCAGTACTTC; cdr3_aa: CASSYSVQETQYF